The clone carrying this T cell receptor (beta chain) has more than one count but fewer than ten. What it binds is unknown. This sample was taken from a study of T cell repertoires in cytomegalovirus infection. Turning to the study itself: Public TCR beta signature analysis indicated the presence of both CMV infection and matching HLA type.

Broader study findings: Summed frequency of public TCR beta families distinguished CMV carriers with the relevant HLA. Clonotype analysis showed dominance of the ex vivo response by HLA-C-restricted CMV-specific TCR beta clonotypes.

One entry per CDR3 protein, called by TCRdb with MiXCR from the reads. This table has roughly 920,000 distinct CDR3 sequences, approximately 33% appearing once. The sample here was cultured CD8+ T cells from PBMCs, taken from culture after CMV antigen stimulation. The source of this sequence is a human donor in good health (CMV status not recorded). Some clones in this sample may be carry-over from other donors' samples.

The CDR3 nucleotides read TGTGCCAGCAGCTTAGATGCCGGGACAGGGAACACTGAAGCTTTCTTT. This encodes CASSLDAGTGNTEAFF. The V and J genes are TRBV7-6 and TRBJ1-1; 8 nucleotides agree with TRBD1. The junction had 5 bases not matched to a gene; V was cut back by 1 base and J by 1 base. CDR3 length: 16 amino acids. Looked up from germline, CDR1 is SGHVS and CDR2 is FNYEAQ.